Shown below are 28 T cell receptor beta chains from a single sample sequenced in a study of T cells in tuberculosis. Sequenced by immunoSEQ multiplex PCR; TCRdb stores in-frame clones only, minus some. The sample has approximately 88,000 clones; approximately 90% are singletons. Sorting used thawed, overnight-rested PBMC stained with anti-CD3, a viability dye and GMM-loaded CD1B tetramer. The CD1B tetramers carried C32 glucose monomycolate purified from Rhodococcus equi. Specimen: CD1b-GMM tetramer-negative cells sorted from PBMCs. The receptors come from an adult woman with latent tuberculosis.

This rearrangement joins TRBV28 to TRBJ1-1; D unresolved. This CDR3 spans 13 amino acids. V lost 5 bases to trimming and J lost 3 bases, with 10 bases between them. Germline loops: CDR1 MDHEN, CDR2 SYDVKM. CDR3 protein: CASSPGGYTEAFF. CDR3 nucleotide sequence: TGTGCCAGCAGTCCCGGTGGTTACACTGAAGCTTTCTTT.

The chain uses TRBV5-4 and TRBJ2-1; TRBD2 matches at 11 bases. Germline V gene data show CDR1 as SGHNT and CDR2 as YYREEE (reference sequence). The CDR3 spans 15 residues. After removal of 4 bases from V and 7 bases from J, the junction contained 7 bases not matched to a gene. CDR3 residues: CASSPLAGGPNEQFF. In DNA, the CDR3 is TGTGCCAGCAGCCCTTTAGCGGGGGGGCCGAATGAGCAGTTCTTC.

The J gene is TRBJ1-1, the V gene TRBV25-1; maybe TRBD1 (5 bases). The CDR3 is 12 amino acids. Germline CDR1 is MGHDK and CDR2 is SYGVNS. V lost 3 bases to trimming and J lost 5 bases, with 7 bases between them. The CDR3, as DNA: TGTGCCAGCAGTGACCAGGGTACTGAAGCTTTCTTT. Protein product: CASSDQGTEAFF.

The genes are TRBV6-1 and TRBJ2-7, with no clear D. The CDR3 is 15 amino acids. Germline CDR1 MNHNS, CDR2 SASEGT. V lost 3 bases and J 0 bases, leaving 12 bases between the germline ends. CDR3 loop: CASSDNHVSSYEQYF. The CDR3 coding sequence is TGTGCCAGCAGTGATAACCACGTTAGCTCCTACGAGCAGTACTTC.

The CDR3 spells CASTRTGMRYGYTF. DNA for the CDR3: TGTGCCAGCACCAGGACAGGGATGAGATATGGCTACACCTTC. The chain carries TRBV6-5 and TRBJ1-2, with 8 bases identical to TRBD1. Germline V lookup: CDR1 MNHEY, CDR2 SVGAGI. This CDR3 comprises 14 residues. The junction had 9 bases not matched to a gene; V was cut back by 7 bases and J by 5 bases.

CDR3 residues: CASSTTGDRSQPQHF. CDR3 DNA: TGTGCCAGCAGTACCACAGGGGACCGGAGTCAGCCCCAGCATTTT. The chain links TRBV6-5 to TRBJ1-5; the match to TRBD1 covers 7 bases. V lost 5 bases and J lost 6; bases outside the gene matches: 10. This CDR3 has 15 amino acids. Germline assignment: CDR1 MNHEY and CDR2 SVGAGI.

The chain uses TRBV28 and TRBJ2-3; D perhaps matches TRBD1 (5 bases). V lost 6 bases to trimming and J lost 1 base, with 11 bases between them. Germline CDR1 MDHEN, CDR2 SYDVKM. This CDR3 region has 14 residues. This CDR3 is CASSIGVRTDTQYF. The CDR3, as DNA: TGTGCCAGCAGCATAGGGGTTCGCACAGATACGCAGTATTTT. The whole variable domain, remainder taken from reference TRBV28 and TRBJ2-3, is DVKVTQSSRYLVKRTGEKVFLECVQDMDHENMFWYRQDPGLGLRLIYFSYDVKMKEKGDIPEGYSVSREKKERFSLILESASTNQTSMYLCASSIGVRTDTQYFGPGTRLTVL.

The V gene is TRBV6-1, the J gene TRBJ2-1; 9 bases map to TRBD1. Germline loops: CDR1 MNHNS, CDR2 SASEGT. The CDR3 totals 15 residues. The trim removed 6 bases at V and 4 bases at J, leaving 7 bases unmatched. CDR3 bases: TGTGCCAGCAGACGAGGACAGGGGAATTACAATGAGCAGTTCTTC. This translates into CASRRGQGNYNEQFF.

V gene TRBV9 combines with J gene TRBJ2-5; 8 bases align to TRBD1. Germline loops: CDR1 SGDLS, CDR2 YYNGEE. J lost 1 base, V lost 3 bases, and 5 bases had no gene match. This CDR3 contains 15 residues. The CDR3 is CASSAGQGFQETQYF. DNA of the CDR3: TGTGCCAGCAGCGCCGGACAGGGATTCCAAGAGACCCAGTACTTC.

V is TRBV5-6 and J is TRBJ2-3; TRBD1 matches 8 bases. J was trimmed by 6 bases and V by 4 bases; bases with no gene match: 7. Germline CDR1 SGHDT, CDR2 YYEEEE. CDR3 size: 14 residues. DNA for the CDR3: TGTGCCAGCAGCCGACAGGGGAGGTTGGATACGCAGTATTTT. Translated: CASSRQGRLDTQYF.

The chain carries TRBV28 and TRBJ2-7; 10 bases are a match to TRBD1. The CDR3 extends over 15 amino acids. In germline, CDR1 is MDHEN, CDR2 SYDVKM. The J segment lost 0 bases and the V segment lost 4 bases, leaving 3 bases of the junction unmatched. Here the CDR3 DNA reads TGTGCCAGCAGTTCCGGGACAGGGGCCTCCTACGAGCAGTACGTC. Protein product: CASSSGTGASYEQYV.

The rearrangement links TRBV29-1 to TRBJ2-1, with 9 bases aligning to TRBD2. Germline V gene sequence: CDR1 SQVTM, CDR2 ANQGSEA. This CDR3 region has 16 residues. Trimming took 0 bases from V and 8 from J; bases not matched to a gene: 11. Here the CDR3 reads CSVEDGTSGFLDEQFF. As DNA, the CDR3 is TGCAGCGTTGAAGATGGCACTAGCGGGTTTTTGGATGAGCAGTTCTTC.

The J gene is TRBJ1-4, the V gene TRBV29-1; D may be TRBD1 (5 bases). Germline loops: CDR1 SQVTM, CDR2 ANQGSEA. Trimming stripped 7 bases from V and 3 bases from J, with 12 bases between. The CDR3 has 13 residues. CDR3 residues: CSARQTPNEKLFF. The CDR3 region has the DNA TGCAGCGCCCGACAGACCCCTAATGAAAAACTGTTTTTT.

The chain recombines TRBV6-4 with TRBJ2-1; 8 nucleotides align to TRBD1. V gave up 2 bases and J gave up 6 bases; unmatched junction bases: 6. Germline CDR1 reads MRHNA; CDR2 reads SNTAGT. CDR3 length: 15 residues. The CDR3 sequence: CASSDGRTGGNEQFF. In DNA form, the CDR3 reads TGTGCCAGCAGTGACGGAAGAACAGGGGGCAATGAGCAGTTCTTC.

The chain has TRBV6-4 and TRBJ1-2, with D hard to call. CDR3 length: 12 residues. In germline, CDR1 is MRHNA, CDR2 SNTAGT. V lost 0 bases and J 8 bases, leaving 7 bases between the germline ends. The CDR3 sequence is CASSDSAAGYTF. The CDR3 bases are TGTGCCAGCAGTGACTCGGCGGCGGGCTACACCTTC.

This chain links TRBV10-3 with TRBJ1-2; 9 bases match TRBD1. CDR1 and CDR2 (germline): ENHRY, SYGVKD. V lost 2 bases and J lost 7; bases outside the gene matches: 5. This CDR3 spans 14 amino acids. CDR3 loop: CAISEITGGPGYTF. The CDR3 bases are TGTGCCATCAGTGAGATCACAGGGGGCCCTGGCTACACCTTC.

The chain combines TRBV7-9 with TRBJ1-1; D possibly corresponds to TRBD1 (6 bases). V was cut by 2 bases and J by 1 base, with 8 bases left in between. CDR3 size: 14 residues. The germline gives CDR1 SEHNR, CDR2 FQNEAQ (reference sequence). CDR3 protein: CASSLQGRNTEAFF. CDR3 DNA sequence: TGTGCCAGCAGCTTACAGGGGCGGAACACTGAAGCTTTCTTT.

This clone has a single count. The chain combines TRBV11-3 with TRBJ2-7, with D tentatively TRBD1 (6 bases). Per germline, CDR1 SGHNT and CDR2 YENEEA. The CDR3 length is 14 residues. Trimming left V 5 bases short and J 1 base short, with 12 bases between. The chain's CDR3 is CASSRTANSYEQYF. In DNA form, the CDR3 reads TGTGCCAGCAGCCGGACAGCCAATTCCTACGAGCAGTACTTC.

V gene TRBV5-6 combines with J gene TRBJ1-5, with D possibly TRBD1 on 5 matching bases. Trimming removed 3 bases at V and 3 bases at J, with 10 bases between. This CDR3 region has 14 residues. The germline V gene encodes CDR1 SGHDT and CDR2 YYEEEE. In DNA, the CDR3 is TGTGCCAGCAGCTCGGTGGGGCTCAATCAGCCCCAGCATTTT. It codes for CASSSVGLNQPQHF.

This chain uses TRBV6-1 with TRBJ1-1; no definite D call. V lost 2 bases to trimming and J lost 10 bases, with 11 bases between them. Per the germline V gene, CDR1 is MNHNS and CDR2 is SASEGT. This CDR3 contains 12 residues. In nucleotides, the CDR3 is TGTGCCAGCAGTGAATCGGGAAGGAGAGCTTTCTTT. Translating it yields CASSESGRRAFF.

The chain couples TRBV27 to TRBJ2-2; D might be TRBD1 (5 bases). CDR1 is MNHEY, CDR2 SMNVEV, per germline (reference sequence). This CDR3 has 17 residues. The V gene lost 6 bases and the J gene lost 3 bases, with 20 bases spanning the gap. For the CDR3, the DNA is TGTGCCAGCAGCAAGACGACAGTTATTTTGGACACCGGGGAGCTGTTTTTT. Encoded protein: CASSKTTVILDTGELFF.

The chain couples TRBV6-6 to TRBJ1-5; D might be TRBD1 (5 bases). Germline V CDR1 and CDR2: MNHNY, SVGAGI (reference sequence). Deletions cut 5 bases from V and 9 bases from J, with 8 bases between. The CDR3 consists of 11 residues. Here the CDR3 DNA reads TGTGCCAGCAGTGAAACAGGGCCCCAGCATTTT. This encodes CASSETGPQHF.

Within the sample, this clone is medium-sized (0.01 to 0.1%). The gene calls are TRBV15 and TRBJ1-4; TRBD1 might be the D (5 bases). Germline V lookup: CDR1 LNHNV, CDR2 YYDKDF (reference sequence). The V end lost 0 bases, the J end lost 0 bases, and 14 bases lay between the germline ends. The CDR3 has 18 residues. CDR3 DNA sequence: TGTGCCACCAGCAGAGAGGGGGGTTTGCTCGCAACTAATGAAAAACTGTTTTTT. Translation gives CATSREGGLLATNEKLFF.

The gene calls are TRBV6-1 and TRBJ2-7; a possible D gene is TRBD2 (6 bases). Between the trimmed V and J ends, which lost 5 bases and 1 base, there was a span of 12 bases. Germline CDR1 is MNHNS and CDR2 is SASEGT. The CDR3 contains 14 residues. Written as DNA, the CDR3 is TGTGCCAGCAGTTATGTGGCGGGATCCTACGAGCAGTACTTC. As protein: CASSYVAGSYEQYF.

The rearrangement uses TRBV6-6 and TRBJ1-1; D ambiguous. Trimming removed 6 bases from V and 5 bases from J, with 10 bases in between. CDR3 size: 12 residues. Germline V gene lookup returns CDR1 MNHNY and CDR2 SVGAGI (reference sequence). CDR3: CASSSGGTEAFF. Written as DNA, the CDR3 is TGTGCCAGCAGCTCAGGAGGAACTGAAGCTTTCTTT.

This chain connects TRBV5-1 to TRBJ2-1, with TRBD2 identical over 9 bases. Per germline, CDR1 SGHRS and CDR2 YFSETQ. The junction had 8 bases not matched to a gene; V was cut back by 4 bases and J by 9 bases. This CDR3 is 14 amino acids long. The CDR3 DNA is TGCGCCAGCAGCGCCGGGACTAGCCGGCCTGAGCAGTTCTTC. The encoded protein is CASSAGTSRPEQFF.

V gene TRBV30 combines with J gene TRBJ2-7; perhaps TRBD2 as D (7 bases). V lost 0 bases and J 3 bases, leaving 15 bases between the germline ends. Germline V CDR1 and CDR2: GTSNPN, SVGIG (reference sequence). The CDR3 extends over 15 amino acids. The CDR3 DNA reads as TGTGCCTGGAGTGTAGGGGGGGGATCTCTCTACGAGCAGTACTTC. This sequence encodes CAWSVGGGSLYEQYF.

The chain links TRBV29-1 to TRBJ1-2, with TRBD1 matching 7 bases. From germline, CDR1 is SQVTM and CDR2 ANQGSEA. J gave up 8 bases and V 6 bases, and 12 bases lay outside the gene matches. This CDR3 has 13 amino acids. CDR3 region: CSVDYDRAGGYTF. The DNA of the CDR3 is TGCAGCGTAGACTATGACAGGGCTGGCGGCTACACCTTC.